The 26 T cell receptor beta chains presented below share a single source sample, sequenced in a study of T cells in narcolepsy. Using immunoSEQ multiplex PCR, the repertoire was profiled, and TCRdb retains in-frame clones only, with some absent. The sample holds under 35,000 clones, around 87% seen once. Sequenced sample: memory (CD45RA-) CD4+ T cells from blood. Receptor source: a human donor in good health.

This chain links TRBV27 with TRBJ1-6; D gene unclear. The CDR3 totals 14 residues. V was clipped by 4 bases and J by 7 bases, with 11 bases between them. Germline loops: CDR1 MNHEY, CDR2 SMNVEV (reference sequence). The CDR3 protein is CASSWRTGNSPLHF. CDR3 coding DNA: TGTGCCAGCAGTTGGAGGACGGGGAATTCACCCCTCCACTTT.

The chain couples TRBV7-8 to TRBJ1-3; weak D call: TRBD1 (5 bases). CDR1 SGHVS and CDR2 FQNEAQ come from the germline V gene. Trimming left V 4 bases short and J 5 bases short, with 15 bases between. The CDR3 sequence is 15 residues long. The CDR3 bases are TGTGCCAGCAGCTCTACAAGGGCAGGGAGAAACACCATATATTTT. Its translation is CASSSTRAGRNTIYF.

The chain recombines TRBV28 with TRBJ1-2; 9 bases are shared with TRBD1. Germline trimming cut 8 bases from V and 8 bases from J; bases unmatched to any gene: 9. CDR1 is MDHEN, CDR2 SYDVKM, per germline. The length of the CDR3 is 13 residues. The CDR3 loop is CASGTGSIRGYTF. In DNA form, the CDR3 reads TGTGCCAGCGGGACAGGGAGTATTAGGGGCTACACCTTC.

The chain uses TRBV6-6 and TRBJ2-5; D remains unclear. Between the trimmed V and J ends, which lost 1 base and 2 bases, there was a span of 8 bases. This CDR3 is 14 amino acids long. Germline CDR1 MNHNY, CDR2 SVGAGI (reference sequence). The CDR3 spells CASSYLLDQETQYF. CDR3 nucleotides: TGTGCCAGCAGTTACTTACTGGATCAAGAGACCCAGTACTTC.

The CDR3 sequence: CASSPPGQLNTEAFF. CDR3 nucleotides: TGTGCCAGCTCACCACCGGGACAGCTGAACACTGAAGCTTTCTTT. The chain uses TRBV18 and TRBJ1-1; TRBD1 aligns across 7 bases. Germline-derived CDR1 and CDR2 are KGHSH and LQKENI. The J segment lost 0 bases and the V segment lost 0 bases, leaving 1 base of the junction unmatched. This CDR3 is built from 15 residues. Looking up the rest from reference TRBV18 and TRBJ1-1 gives the full variable domain: NAGVMQNPRHLVRRRGQEARLRCSPMKGHSHVYWYRQLPEEGLKFMVYLQKENIIDESGMPKERFSAEFPKEGPSILRIQQVVRGDSAAYFCASSPPGQLNTEAFFGQGTRLTVV.

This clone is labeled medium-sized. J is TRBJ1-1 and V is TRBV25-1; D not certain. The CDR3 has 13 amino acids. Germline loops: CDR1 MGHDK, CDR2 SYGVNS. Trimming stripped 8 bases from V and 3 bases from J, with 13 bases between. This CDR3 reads CASAPASDTEAFF. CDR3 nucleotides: TGTGCCAGCGCACCTGCGTCGGACACTGAAGCTTTCTTT.

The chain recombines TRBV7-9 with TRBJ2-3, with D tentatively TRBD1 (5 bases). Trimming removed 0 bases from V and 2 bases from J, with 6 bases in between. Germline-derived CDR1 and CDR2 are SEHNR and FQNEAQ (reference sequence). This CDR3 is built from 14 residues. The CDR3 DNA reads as TGTGCCAGCAGCTTAGCGACAGCCACAGATACGCAGTATTTT. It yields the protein CASSLATATDTQYF.

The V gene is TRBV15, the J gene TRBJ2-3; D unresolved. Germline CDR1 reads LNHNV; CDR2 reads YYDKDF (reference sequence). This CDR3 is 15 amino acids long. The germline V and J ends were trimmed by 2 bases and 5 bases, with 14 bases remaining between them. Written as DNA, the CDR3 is TGTGCCACCAGCAGAAGAAGTCTTCTGGGAGATACGCAGTATTTT. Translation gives CATSRRSLLGDTQYF. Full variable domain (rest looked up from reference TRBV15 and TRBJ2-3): DAMVIQNPRYQVTQFGKPVTLSCSQTLNHNVMYWYQQKSSQAPKLLFHYYDKDFNNEADTPDNFQSRRPNTSFCFLDIRSPGLGDTAMYLCATSRRSLLGDTQYFGPGTRLTVL.

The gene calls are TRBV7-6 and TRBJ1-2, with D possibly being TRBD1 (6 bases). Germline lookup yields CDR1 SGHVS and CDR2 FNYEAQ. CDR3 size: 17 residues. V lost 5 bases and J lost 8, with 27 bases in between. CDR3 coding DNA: TGTGCCAGCAGCCCCTTAAGGGTGGGGGCGCTTTTAAGGGGCTACACCTTC. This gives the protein CASSPLRVGALLRGYTF.

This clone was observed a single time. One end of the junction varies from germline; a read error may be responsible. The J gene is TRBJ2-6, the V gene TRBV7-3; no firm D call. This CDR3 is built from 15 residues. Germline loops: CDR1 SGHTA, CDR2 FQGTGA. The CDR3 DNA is TGTACCAGCAGCTTCGATAGCTCTGGGGCCAACGTCCTGACTTTC. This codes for CTSSFDSSGANVLTF.

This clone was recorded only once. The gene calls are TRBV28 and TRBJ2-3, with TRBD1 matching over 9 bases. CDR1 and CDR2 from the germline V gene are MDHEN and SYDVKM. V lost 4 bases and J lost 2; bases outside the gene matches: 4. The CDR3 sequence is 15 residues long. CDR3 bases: TGTGCCAGCAGTTCGCACAGGGGGCTCACAGATACGCAGTATTTT. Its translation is CASSSHRGLTDTQYF.

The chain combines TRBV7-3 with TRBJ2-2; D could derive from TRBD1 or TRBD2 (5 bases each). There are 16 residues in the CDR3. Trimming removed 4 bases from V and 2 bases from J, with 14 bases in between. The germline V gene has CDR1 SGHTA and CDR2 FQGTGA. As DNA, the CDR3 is TGTGCCAGCAGCTCCTTGGGACCCGGAAACACCGGGGAGCTGTTTTTT. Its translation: CASSSLGPGNTGELFF.

This CDR3 is CASSLIPGRNTEAFF. CDR3 nucleotides: TGTGCCAGCAGCTTAATTCCAGGAAGGAACACTGAAGCTTTCTTT. The chain combines TRBV7-3 with TRBJ1-1; unclear D gene. Germline lookup yields CDR1 SGHTA and CDR2 FQGTGA. CDR3 length: 15 amino acids. V was cut by 1 base and J by 1 base, with 10 bases left in between.

The CDR3, as DNA: TGCGCCAGCAGCTTCCAGGAGGACACTGAAGCTTTCTTT. Translation gives CASSFQEDTEAFF. J is TRBJ1-1 and V is TRBV5-1; D uncertain. Per the germline V gene, CDR1 is SGHRS and CDR2 is YFSETQ. The V end was cut by 2 bases, the J end by 3 bases, with 8 bases between. CDR3 length: 13 residues.

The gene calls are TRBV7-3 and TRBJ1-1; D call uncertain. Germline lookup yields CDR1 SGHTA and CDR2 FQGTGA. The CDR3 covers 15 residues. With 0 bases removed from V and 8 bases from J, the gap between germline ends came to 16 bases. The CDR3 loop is CASSLTGSVPAEAFF. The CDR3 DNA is TGTGCCAGCAGCTTAACGGGCTCAGTTCCCGCGGAAGCTTTCTTT.

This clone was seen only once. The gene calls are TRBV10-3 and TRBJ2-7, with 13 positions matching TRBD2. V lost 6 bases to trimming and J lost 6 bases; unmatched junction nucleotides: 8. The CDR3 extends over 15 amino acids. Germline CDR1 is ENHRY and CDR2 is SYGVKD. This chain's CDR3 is CAISLGLAGVSEQYF. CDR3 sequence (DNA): TGTGCCATCAGCTTAGGACTAGCGGGAGTATCCGAGCAGTACTTC.

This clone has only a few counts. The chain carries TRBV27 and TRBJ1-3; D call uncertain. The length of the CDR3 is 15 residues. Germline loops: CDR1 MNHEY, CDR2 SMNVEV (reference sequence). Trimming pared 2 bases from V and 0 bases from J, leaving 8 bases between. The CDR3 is CASSLMGSSGNTIYF. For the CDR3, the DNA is TGTGCCAGCAGTTTAATGGGGAGCTCTGGAAACACCATATATTTT.

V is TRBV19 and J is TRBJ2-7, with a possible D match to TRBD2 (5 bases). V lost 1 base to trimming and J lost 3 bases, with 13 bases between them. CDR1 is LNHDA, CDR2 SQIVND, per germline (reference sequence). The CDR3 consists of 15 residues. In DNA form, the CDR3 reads TGTGCCAGTAGTATAGTTGGCGGGCCGAGCTACGAGCAGTACTTC. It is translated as CASSIVGGPSYEQYF. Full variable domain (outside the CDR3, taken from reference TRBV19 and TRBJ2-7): DGGITQSPKYLFRKEGQNVTLSCEQNLNHDAMYWYRQDPGQGLRLIYYSQIVNDFQKGDIAEGYSVSREKKESFPLTVTSAQKNPTAFYLCASSIVGGPSYEQYFGPGTRLTVT.

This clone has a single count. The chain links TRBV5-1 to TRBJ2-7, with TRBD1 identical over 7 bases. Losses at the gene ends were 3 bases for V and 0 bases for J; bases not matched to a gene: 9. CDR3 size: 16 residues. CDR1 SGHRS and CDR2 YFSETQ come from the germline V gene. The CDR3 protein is CASSSSGQTGSYEQYF. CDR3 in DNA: TGCGCCAGCAGCTCGTCGGGACAGACAGGCTCCTACGAGCAGTACTTC.

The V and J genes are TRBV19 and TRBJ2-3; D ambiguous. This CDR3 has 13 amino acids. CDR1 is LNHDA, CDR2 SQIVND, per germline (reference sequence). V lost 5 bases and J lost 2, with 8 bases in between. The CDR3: CASSPGSTDTQYF. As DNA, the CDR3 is TGTGCCAGTAGTCCTGGTTCCACAGATACGCAGTATTTT.

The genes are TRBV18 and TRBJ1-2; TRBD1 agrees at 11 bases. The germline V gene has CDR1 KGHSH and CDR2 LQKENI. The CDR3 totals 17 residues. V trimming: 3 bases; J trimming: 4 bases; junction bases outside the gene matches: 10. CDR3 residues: CASSPLPGQGDTYGYTF. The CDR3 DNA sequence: TGTGCCAGCTCACCCCTCCCGGGACAGGGGGACACCTATGGCTACACCTTC. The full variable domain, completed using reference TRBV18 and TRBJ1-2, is NAGVMQNPRHLVRRRGQEARLRCSPMKGHSHVYWYRQLPEEGLKFMVYLQKENIIDESGMPKERFSAEFPKEGPSILRIQQVVRGDSAAYFCASSPLPGQGDTYGYTFGSGTRLTVV.

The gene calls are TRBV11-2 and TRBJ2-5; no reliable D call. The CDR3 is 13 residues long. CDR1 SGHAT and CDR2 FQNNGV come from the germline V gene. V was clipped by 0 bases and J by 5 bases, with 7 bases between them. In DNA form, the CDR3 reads TGTGCCAGCAGCTTAGAAATAGTCGAGACCCAGTACTTC. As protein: CASSLEIVETQYF.

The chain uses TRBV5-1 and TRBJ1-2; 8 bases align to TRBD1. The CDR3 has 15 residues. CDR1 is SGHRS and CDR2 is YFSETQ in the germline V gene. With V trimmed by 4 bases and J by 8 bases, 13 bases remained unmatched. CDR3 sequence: CASSHRKQGAEGYTF. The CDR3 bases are TGCGCCAGCAGCCACAGGAAGCAGGGGGCGGAAGGCTACACCTTC. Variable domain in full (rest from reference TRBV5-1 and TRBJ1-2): KAGVTQTPRYLIKTRGQQVTLSCSPISGHRSVSWYQQTPGQGLQFLFEYFSETQRNKGNFPGRFSGRQFSNSRSEMNVSTLELGDSALYLCASSHRKQGAEGYTFGSGTRLTVV.

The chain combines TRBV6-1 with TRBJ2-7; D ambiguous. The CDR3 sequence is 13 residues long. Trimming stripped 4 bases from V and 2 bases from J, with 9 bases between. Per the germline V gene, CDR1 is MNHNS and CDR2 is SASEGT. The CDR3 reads CASSARQAYEQYF. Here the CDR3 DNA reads TGTGCCAGCAGTGCGAGACAAGCCTACGAGCAGTACTTC.

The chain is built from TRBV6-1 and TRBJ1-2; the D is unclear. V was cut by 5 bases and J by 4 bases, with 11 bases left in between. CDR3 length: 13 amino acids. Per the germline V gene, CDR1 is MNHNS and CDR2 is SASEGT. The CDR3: CASSSPDRYGYTF. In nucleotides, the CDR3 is TGTGCCAGCAGTTCGCCGGACCGCTATGGCTACACCTTC.

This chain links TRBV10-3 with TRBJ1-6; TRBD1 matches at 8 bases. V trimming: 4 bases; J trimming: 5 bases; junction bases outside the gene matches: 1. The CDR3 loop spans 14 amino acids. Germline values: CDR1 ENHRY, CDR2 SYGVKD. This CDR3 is CAISGGQDNSPLHF. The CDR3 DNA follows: TGTGCCATCAGTGGGGGACAGGATAATTCACCCCTCCACTTT.